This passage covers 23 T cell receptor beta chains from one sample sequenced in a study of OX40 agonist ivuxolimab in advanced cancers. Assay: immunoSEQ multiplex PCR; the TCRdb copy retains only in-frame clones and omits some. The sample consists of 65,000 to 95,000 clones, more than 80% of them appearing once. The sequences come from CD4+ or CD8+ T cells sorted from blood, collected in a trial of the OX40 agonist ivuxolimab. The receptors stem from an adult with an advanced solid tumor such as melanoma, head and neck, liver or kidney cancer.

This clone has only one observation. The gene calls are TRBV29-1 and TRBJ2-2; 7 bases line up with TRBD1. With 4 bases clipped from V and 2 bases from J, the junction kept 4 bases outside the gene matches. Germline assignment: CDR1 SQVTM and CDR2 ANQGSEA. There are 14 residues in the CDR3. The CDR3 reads CSVGGGSNTGELFF. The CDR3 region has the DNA TGCAGCGTTGGAGGGGGCAGTAACACCGGGGAGCTGTTTTTT.

This CDR3 is CASSAGTGRTEAFF. The CDR3 nucleotides are TGTGCCAGCAGTGCCGGGACAGGGAGGACTGAAGCTTTCTTT. V is TRBV7-2 and J is TRBJ1-1; 9 bases fit TRBD1. J gave up 5 bases and V 6 bases, and 7 bases lay outside the gene matches. The CDR3 consists of 14 residues. Germline V gene sequence: CDR1 SGHTA, CDR2 FQGNSA. Based on the CDR3 plus reference TRBV7-2 and TRBJ1-1, the full variable domain is GAGVSQSPSNKVTEKGKDVELRCDPISGHTALYWYRQSLGQGLEFLIYFQGNSAPDKSGLPSDRFSAERTGGSVSTLTIQRTQQEDSAVYLCASSAGTGRTEAFFGQGTRLTVV.

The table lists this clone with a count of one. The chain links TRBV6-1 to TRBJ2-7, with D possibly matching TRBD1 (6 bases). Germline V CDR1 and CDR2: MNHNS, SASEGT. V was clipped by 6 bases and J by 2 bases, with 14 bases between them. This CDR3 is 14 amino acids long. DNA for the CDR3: TGTGCCAGCAGCATACAGGGATCAACCTACGAGCAGTACTTC. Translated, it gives CASSIQGSTYEQYF.

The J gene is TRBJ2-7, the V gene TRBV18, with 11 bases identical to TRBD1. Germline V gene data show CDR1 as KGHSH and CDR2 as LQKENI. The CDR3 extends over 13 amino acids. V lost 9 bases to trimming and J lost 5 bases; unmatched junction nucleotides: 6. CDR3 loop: CASSGQGADEQYF. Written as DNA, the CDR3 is TGTGCCAGTTCCGGACAGGGGGCAGACGAGCAGTACTTC.

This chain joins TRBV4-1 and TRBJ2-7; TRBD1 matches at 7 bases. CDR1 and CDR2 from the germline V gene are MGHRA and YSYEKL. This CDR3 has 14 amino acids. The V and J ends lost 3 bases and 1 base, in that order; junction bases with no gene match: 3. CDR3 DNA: TGCGCCAGCAGCCAGCCGGGACAGTCCTACGAGCAGTACTTC. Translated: CASSQPGQSYEQYF.

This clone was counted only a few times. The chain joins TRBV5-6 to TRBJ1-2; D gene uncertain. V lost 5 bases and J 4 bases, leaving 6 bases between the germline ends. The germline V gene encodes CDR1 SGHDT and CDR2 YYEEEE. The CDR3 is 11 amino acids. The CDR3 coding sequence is TGTGCCAGCAGTTACGTCTATGGCTACACCTTC. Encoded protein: CASSYVYGYTF.

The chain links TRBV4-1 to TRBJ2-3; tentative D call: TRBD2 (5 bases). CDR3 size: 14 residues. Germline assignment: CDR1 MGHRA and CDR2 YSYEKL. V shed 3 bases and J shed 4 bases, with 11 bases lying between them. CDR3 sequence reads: CASSQQAEPDTQYF. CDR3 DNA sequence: TGCGCCAGCAGCCAGCAAGCGGAACCAGATACGCAGTATTTT.

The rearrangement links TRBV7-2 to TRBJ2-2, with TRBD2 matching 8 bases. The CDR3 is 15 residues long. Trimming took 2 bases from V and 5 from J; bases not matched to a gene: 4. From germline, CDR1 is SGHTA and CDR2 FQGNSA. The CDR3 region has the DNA TGTGCCAGCAGCTTAACAGCGGGGGTGACCGGGGAGCTGTTTTTT. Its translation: CASSLTAGVTGELFF.

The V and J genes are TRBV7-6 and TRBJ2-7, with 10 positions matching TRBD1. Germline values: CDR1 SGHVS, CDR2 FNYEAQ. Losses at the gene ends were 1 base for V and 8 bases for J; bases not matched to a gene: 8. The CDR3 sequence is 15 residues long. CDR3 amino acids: CASSLGTRDRGKQYF. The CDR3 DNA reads TGTGCCAGCAGCTTAGGGACCCGGGACAGGGGTAAGCAGTACTTC.

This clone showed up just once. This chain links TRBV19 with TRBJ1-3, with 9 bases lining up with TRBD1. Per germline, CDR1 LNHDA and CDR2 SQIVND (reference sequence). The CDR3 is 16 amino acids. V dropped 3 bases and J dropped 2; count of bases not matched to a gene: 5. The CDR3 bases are TGTGCCAGTAGTATCCGGGACAGGGTCGCTGGAAACACCATATATTTT. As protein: CASSIRDRVAGNTIYF.

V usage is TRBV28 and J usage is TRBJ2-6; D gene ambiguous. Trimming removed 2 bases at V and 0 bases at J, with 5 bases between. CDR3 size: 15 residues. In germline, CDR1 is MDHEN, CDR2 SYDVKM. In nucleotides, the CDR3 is TGTGCCAGCAGTTTACAGTTCTCTGGGGCCAACGTCCTGACTTTC. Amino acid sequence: CASSLQFSGANVLTF.

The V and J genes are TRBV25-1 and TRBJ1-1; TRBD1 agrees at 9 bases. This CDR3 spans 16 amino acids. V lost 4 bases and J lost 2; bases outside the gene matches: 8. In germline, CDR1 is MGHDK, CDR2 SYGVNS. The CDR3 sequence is CASSANPGQGNTEAFF. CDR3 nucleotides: TGTGCCAGCAGTGCCAACCCGGGACAGGGAAACACTGAAGCTTTCTTT.

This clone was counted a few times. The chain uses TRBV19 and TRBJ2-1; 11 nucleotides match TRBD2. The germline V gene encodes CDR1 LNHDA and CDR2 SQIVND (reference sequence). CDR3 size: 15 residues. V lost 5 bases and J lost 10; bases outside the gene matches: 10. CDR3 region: CASSAYSGTSGEQFF. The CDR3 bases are TGTGCCAGTAGTGCCTACTCCGGGACTAGCGGAGAGCAGTTCTTC.

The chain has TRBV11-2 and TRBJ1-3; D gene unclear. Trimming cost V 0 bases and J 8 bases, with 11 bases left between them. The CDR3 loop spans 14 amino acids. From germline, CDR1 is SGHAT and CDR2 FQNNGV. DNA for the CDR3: TGTGCCAGCAGCTTAGATCCGGGGTTACACACCATATATTTT. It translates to CASSLDPGLHTIYF.

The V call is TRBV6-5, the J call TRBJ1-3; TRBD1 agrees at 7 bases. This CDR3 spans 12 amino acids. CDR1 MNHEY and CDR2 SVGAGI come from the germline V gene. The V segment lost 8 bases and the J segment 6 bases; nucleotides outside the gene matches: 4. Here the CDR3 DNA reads TGTGCCAGCCGACAGGGTTCAAACACCATATATTTT. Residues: CASRQGSNTIYF.

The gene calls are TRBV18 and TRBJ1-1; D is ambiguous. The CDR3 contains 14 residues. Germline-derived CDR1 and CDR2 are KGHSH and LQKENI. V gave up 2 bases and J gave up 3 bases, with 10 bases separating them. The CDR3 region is CASSPSSLDTEAFF. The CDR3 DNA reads TGTGCCAGCTCACCATCCAGTTTGGACACTGAAGCTTTCTTT.

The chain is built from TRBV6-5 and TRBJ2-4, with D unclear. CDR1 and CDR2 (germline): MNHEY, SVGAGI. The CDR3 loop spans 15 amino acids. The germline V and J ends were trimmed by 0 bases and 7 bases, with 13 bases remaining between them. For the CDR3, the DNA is TGTGCCAGCAGTTACTCGAGTCGGGCGCAGAACATTCAGTACTTC. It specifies CASSYSSRAQNIQYF.

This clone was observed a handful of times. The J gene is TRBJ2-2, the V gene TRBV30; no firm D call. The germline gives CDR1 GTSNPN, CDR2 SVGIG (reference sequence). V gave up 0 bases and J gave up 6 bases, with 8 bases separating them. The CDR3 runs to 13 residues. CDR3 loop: CAWSVQYPGELFF. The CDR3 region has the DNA TGTGCCTGGAGTGTTCAGTACCCCGGGGAGCTGTTTTTT.

CDR3 nucleotides: TGTGCCAGCGGCGAGACAGCGAACACCGGGGAGCTGTTTTTT. It yields the protein CASGETANTGELFF. This chain uses TRBV7-6 with TRBJ2-2, with D maybe TRBD1 (5 bases). The CDR3 has 14 amino acids. Germline V lookup: CDR1 SGHVS, CDR2 FNYEAQ. V was trimmed by 8 bases and J by 0 bases, leaving 10 bases between them.

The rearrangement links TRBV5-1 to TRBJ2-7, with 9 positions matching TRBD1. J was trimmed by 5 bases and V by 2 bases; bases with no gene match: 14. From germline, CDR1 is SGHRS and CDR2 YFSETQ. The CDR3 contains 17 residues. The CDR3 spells CASSFSSPGQGPHEQYF. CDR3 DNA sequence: TGCGCCAGCAGCTTTTCCTCACCGGGACAGGGCCCTCACGAGCAGTACTTC.

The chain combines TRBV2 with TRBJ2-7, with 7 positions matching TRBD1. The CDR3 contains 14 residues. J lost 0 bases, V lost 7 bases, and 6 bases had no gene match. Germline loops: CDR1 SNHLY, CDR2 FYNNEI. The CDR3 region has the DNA TGTGCCAGCAATCCGACAGGGAGCTCCTACGAGCAGTACTTC. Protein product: CASNPTGSSYEQYF.

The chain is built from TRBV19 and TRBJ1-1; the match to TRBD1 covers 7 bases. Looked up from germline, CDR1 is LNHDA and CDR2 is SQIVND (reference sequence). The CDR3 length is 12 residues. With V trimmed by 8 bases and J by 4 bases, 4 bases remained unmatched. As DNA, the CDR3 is TGTGCCAGTGGAGACAGGGCCACTGAAGCTTTCTTT. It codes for CASGDRATEAFF.

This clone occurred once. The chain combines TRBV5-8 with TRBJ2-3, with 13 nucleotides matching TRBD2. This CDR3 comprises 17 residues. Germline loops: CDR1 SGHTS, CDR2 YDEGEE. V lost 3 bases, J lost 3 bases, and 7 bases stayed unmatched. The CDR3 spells CASSWAGTSGTTDTQYF. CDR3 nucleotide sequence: TGTGCCAGCAGCTGGGCCGGGACTAGCGGGACGACAGATACGCAGTATTTT.